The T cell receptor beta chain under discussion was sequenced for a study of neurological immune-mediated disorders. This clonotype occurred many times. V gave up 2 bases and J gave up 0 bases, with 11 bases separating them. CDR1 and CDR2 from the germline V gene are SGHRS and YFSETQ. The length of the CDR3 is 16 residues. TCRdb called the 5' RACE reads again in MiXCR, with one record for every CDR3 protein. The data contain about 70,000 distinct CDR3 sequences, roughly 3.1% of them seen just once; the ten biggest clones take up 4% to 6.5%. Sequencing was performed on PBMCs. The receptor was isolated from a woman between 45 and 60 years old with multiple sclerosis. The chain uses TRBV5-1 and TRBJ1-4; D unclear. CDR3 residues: CASSFGPGTTNEKLFF. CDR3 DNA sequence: TGCGCCAGCAGCTTCGGACCAGGTACAACTAATGAAAAACTGTTTTTT. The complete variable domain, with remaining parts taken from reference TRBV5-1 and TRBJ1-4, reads KAGVTQTPRYLIKTRGQQVTLSCSPISGHRSVSWYQQTPGQGLQFLFEYFSETQRNKGNFPGRFSGRQFSNSRSEMNVSTLELGDSALYLCASSFGPGTTNEKLFFGSGTQLSVL.